This T cell receptor (beta chain) stems from a study of blood T cell repertoires in COVID-19. Overall study: From T cells, B-cell-depleted T cells, or PBMCs came the material, which was cDNA or gDNA.

Sequenced by immunoSEQ multiplex PCR; TCRdb stores in-frame clones only, minus some. The table records 130,000 to 150,000 clones, around nine tenths of them present only once. This clone showed up just a few times. V lost 4 bases to trimming and J lost 5 bases, with 12 bases between them. Germline lookup yields CDR1 SGHTA and CDR2 FQGTGA. This CDR3 contains 13 residues. The TCR comes from a woman in her forties or fifties with acute or convalescent COVID-19. Source material: peripheral blood. The V and J genes are TRBV7-3 and TRBJ2-7; weak D call: TRBD2 (6 bases). CDR3 nucleotides: TGTGCCAGCAGCTCGACCCGCGGGGACGAGCAGTACTTC. This translates into CASSSTRGDEQYF.